This TCR beta chain was recovered during a study of cytomegalovirus exposure and HLA in healthy donors (dated 2017 in TCRdb). At the level of the whole study: An earlier analysis of roughly 500 of the donors reported 276 Gb of sequence data and roughly 120 million unique TCR beta sequences obtained from roughly 180 million T cells. An early release covering roughly 580 HLA-typed donors comprised about 320 gigabases of sequencing data and 65 million to 100 million unique TCR sequences. High-throughput TCR immunosequencing, statistical association of individual TCRs with disease status, and machine learning were combined to predict cytomegalovirus infection status. In a later analysis, previously published TCR beta repertoires from more than 500 donors were re-analyzed and high-resolution HLA genotyping was added so that TCR occurrence patterns could be studied. To decide whether each TCR beta V gene segment behaved as functional or pseudogenic, an earlier analysis of fewer than 750 of the donors relied on high-throughput TCR beta sequencing. The later analysis used no new phenotypic data to find candidate immune exposures, relying instead on TCR beta sequences and their occurrence across donors. The number of typed donors differed by locus: 629-630 for A, B, C, DRB1 and DQB1; roughly 510 for DQA1; 606 for DPA1; and 450 to 480 for DPB1. Of the 350 to 400 genotyped donors, over 65% fell in the genetic ancestry cluster associated with self-reported Caucasian donors. Class I and class II HLA loci were covered by the typing at four-digit resolution. Using immunosequencing, the study profiled T cell repertoires from about 610 subjects and related those repertoires to cytomegalovirus serostatus. Four to six DR-DQ haplotypes were handled as single units for association and clustering, since linkage in the cohort was strong. The study aimed to test whether cataloging public T cell receptors could reveal signatures of past pathogen exposure. All discovery cohort repertoires had been generated using a single sequencing platform. Among 350 to 400 genotyped donors of the cohort, an average of roughly 240,000 unique TCR beta nucleotide sequences were sequenced per donor, about a sixth of them non-productive. A separate validation cohort of roughly 110 different subjects was used in addition to the roughly 670-subject first cohort. Donor age, sex, ethnicity and CMV serostatus were compiled alongside the repertoire data. Genome-wide SNP genotypes for about 60% of the 666 donors were used in a later genetic analysis, which treated that subset as a discovery cohort.

The cohort comprised some 680 healthy bone marrow donors. At the time of sampling, every cohort member was nominally healthy, though immune exposures that went unrecorded were likely present. The donor was CMV seronegative and was included in the group of about 400 seronegative cohort members. A peripheral blood sample was collected from each donor, and TCR beta sequencing was performed on peripheral blood mononuclear cells. Genomic DNA extraction from the blood cell samples was performed with the Qiagen DNeasy Blood Extraction Kit. Broader findings and caveats from the paper: Some IMGT-functional V segments, including TRBV6-2 and TRBV6-3, could not be told apart with the 87-base-pair reads, so those segments were excluded. Presence/absence analyses assumed roughly uniform sequencing depth across donors, an assumption that may not hold. An earlier analysis of approximately 570 of the donors showed that most TCR beta V segments appeared in productive rearrangements either about 87% or about 30% of the time, which broadly matched IMGT annotations. Because HLA typing was missing for some donors at each locus, association tests included only the typed subset. According to a later analysis, most CMV-associated TCR beta chains appeared to be HLA-restricted, and the HLA associations seemed to be driven largely by CMV exposure. In a later analysis, around 17,000 TCR beta sequences were associated with specific HLA alleles at a false discovery rate of 0.05. Correlated functional status among segregating V segments might reflect linkage disequilibrium, but an unknown experimental factor could not be ruled out. It was suggested by the authors that the approach could potentially be generalized to other disease states and immunological phenotypes. A further reported finding was that TCR beta sequences accurately predicted the HLA-A and HLA-B alleles for most subjects in the first cohort. In a later analysis, several top co-occurrence clusters were reported to appear linked to parvovirus B19, influenza, CMV and Epstein-Barr virus. According to a later analysis, TCR association rates differed among HLA loci, with DRB1 alleles showing the most associated TCRs and HLA-C alleles showing the fewest. CMV serostatus was the only immune exposure information available for the cohort. Cytomegalovirus status was reported to be diagnosed by the classifier with high specificity and sensitivity in both the original and validation cohorts. In a later genetic analysis, a missense DCLRE1C variant was associated with V-gene and J-gene trimming of TCR beta chains, and the association was replicated in an independent cohort. The study listed over 150 TCR beta chains as associated with cytomegalovirus. Across donors, most TCR sequences were observed very rarely, whereas some public TCRs were present in many individuals. When HLA alleles, especially DR and DQ, strongly co-occurred, TCR associations were difficult to assign to individual alleles. A few of the identified cytomegalovirus-associated TCR beta chains were confirmed in vitro to be specific for cytomegalovirus antigens. A later genetic analysis reported fewer N-insertions in productive TCRs among donors in an Asian-associated ancestry cluster than the roughly 700-donor mean. Roughly 15 rarely observed V segments, including chromosome 9 orphons, were excluded from the earlier analysis of almost 600 of the donors because counts were too low. The cohort was sequenced for TCR beta chains only, and without alpha or paired-chain data the features that could be detected were limited. In a later analysis, HLA-associated TCR beta chains were found to be more clonally expanded and to have lower generation probabilities than equally common non-associated chains. The sequencing pipeline was judged likely to have produced a cluster of highly shared sequence variants as a technical artifact.

Preparation of the library involved the immunoSEQ multiplex PCR assay. For the multiplex PCR, a mixture combining 60 forward primers for TCR Vbeta segments and 13 reverse primers for TCR Jbeta segments was used. The CDR3 region of rearranged TCR beta genes was amplified from genomic DNA with a multiplex PCR assay. The Illumina HiSeq System was used to sequence the amplified TCR beta libraries as 87-base-pair reads. The authors' analysis ran thus. Across the 500 to 700 repertoires, a later analysis counted some 80 million unique TCR beta chains, 8.5 million to 12 million of which were shared by at least two donors. Raw reads were error-corrected and collapsed into unique sequences by a nearest-neighbor algorithm in which closely related sequences were merged to remove PCR and sequencing errors. CDR3 sequences were aligned to IMGT reference sequences to assign V, D and J gene segments. For a sequence to be retained, at least a six-nucleotide match to both a V gene segment and a J gene segment was required. A rearrangement counted as productive if the CDR3 had no stop codons and remained in frame with V and J, and every other rearrangement counted as non-productive. CDR3 was defined by IMGT convention, running from the second conserved V-encoded cysteine to the conserved J-encoded phenylalanine. In an earlier analysis of around 540 of the donors, sequences lacking an unambiguous match to a single V gene segment were excluded. An earlier analysis of some 500 of the donors classified V segments as functional when productive rearrangements were above 56.7% and as segregating when the standard deviation between donors was above 5%. A statistical classification framework was built for diagnosing cytomegalovirus status from the catalog of TCR beta chain sequences. In a later analysis, TCR nucleotide sequences were compared against IMGT/GENE-DB human TR gene sequences so that V and J genes could be assigned. Using the TCRdist pipeline, a later analysis assigned CDR3 sequences along with most-parsimonious VDJ recombination scenarios. A later analysis defined each TCR beta chain by its CDR3 amino acid sequence plus V-gene family, and excluded reads lacking a unique V-gene family. A later analysis removed over 500 highly shared, low-generation-probability nucleotide sequences to deal with suspected cross-contamination and a sequencing artifact. A later analysis calculated a clonal expansion index for each public chain from normalized within-repertoire ranks of inferred template counts. Generation probabilities in a later analysis came from a VDJ recombination model fitted to out-of-frame rearrangements, and those results were checked against IGoR. In a later analysis, TCR-TCR, TCR-HLA and TCR-CMV co-occurrence was scored with hypergeometric tests, and a repertoire-size bias correction was applied to TCR pairs. To estimate false discovery rates, a later analysis permuted the HLA or CMV assignments 20 times. In a later analysis, co-occurring TCRs were grouped with DBSCAN, and TCRdist sequence similarity was added when clustering was performed within HLA-allele-positive subsets. Repertoires with fewer than 30,000 or more than 120,000 public chains were left out of co-occurrence clustering, as were a handful of repertoires with anomalous nucleotide sharing. This immuneACCESS table, as held by TCRdb, lists in-frame sequences with V and J called but not all clones. Of the missing ones, under half trace to an unresolved V gene in checked studies; the others have no known cause. For V, J and clone size, that table is used; D and trimming come from the DNA. Here the sample has around 90,000 clones; about four fifths occur a single time. Together, the top ten hold around 6.7% of the sample.

A word on this clone: What antigen it recognizes has not been identified. Base qualities are not at hand, and no much larger clone is one base apart.

From its cysteine to its phenylalanine, the CDR3 spans 13 amino acids. CDR3 DNA is the only sequence kept; it has 39 bases, read in frame from the first base. From a lookup of the germline V gene, CDR1 and CDR2 are SNHLY and FYNNEI. Between the V and J ends, shortened by 7 bases and 7 bases respectively, the junction contains 16 bases. This TCR derives from a young man in good health and CMV-seronegative. The source material was PBMCs. The chain is assembled from TRBV2 and TRBJ2-5; 5 matching bases give a weak D call of TRBD2. The nucleotide sequence reads TGTGCCAGCACCGAGGGTGGAATAGGGACCCAGTACTTC. Its translation is CASTEGGIGTQYF.